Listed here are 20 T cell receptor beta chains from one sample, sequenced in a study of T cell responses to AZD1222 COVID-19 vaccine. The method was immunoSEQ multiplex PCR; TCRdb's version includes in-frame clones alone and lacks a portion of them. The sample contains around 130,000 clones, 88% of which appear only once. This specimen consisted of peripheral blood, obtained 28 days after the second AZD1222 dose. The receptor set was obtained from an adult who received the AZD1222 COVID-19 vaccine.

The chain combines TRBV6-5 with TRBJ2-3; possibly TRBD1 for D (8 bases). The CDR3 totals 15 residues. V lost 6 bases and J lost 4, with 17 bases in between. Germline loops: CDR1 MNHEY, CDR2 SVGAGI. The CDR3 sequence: CASRDGQGGPDTQYF. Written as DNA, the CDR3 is TGTGCCAGCAGGGACGGACAGGGAGGGCCAGATACGCAGTATTTT.

CDR3 nucleotide sequence: TGTGCCAGCAGCTTGGAGGCCTTTCAGCCCCAGCATTTT. It encodes CASSLEAFQPQHF. This chain links TRBV5-5 with TRBJ1-5; no firm D call. Looked up from germline, CDR1 is SGHKS and CDR2 is YYEKEE (reference sequence). There are 13 residues in the CDR3. The V and J ends lost 0 bases and 6 bases respectively, with 7 bases between them. Full variable domain (outside the CDR3, taken from reference TRBV5-5 and TRBJ1-5): DAGVTQSPTHLIKTRGQQVTLRCSPISGHKSVSWYQQVLGQGPQFIFQYYEKEERGRGNFPDRFSARQFPNYSSELNVNALLLGDSALYLCASSLEAFQPQHFGDGTRLSIL.

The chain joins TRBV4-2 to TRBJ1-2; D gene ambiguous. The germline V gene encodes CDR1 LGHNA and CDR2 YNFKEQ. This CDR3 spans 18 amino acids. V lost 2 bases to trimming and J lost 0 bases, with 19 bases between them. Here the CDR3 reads CASSQLNRGKLPNYGYTF. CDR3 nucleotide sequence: TGTGCCAGCAGCCAATTAAATAGAGGAAAACTACCTAACTATGGCTACACCTTC.

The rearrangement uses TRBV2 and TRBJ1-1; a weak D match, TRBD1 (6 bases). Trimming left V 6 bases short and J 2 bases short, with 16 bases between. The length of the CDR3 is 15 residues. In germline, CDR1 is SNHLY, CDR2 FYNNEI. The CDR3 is CASSAGTTTNTEAFF. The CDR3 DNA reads TGTGCCAGCAGCGCCGGGACAACAACCAACACTGAAGCTTTCTTT.

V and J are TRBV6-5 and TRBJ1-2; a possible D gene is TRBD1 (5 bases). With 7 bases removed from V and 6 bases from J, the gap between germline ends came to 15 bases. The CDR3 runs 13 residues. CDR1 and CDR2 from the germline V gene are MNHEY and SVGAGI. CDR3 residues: CASNARRDHGYTF. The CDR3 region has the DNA TGTGCCAGCAATGCCCGCAGGGATCATGGCTACACCTTC.

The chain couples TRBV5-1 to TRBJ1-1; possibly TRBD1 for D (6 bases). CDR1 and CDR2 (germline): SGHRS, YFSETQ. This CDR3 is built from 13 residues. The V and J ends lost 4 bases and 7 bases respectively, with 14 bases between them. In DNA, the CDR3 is TGCGCCAGCAGCCCTCGGGTACAGGGTGAAGCTTTCTTT. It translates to CASSPRVQGEAFF.

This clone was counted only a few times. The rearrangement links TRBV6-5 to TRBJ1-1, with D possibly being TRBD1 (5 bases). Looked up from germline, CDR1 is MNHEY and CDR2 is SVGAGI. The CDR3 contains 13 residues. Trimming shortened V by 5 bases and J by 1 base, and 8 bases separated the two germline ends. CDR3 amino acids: CASSTDRNTEAFF. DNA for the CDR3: TGTGCCAGCAGTACAGACAGGAACACTGAAGCTTTCTTT.

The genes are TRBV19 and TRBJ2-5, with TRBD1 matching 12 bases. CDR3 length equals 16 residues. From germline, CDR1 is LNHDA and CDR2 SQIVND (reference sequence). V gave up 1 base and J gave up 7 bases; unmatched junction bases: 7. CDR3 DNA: TGTGCCAGTAGTATAGTACGGGACAGGGGGCGAGCGACCCAGTACTTC. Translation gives CASSIVRDRGRATQYF.

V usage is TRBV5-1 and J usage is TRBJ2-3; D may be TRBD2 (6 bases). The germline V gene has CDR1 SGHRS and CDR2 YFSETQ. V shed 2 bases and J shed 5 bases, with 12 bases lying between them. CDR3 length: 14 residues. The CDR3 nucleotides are TGCGCCAGCAGCTTAGCGGGCCTGATAGATACGCAGTATTTT. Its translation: CASSLAGLIDTQYF. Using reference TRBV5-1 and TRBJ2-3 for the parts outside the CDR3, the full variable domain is KAGVTQTPRYLIKTRGQQVTLSCSPISGHRSVSWYQQTPGQGLQFLFEYFSETQRNKGNFPGRFSGRQFSNSRSEMNVSTLELGDSALYLCASSLAGLIDTQYFGPGTRLTVL.

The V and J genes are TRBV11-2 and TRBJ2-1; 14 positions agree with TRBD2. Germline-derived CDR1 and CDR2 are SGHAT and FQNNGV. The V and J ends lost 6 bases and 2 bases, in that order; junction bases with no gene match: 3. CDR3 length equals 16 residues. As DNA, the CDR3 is TGTGCCAGCAGGGGGACTAGCGGGGGAACCTACAATGAGCAGTTCTTC. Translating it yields CASRGTSGGTYNEQFF.

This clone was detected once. The CDR3 nucleotides are TGTGCCAGCACTGCATCCGCGCGGGACTATGGCTACACCTTC. Residues: CASTASARDYGYTF. This chain uses TRBV6-5 with TRBJ1-2, with D uncertain. V lost 7 bases and J 3 bases, leaving 15 bases between the germline ends. The CDR3 loop spans 14 amino acids. Germline CDR1 and CDR2: MNHEY and SVGAGI.

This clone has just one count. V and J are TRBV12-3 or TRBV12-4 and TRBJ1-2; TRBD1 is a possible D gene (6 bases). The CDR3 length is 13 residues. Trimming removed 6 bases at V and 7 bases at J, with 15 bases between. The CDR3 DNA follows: TGTGCCAGCAGCCGAGGCGCAGGGGTTGGCTACACCTTC. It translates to CASSRGAGVGYTF.

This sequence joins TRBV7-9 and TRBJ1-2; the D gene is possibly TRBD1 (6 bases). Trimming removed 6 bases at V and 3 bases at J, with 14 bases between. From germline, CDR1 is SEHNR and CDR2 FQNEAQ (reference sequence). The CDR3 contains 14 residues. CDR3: CASSDLGGYYGYTF. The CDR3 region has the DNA TGTGCCAGCAGTGACCTAGGGGGATACTATGGCTACACCTTC. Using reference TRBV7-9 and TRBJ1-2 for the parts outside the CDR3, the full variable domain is DTGVSQNPRHKITKRGQNVTFRCDPISEHNRLYWYRQTLGQGPEFLTYFQNEAQLEKSRLLSDRFSAERPKGSFSTLEIQRTEQGDSAMYLCASSDLGGYYGYTFGSGTRLTVV.

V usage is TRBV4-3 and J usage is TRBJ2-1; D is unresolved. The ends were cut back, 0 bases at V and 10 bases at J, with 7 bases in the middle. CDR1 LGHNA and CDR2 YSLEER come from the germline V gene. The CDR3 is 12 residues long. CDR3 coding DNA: TGCGCCAGCAGCCAAGATCGTGTCGAGCAGTTCTTC. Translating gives CASSQDRVEQFF.

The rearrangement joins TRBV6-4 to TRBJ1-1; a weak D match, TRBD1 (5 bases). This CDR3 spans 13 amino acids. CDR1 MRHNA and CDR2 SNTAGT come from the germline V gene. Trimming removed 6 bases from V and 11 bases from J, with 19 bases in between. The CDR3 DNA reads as TGTGCCAGCAGAGCGGACGGGACCCGAGGGGCTTTCTTT. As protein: CASRADGTRGAFF.

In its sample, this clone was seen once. The CDR3 DNA follows: TGTGCCACCCGATTCGGGACAGCCTATGGCTACACCTTC. It specifies CATRFGTAYGYTF. The V call is TRBV5-4, the J call TRBJ1-2, with TRBD1 matching 7 bases. The CDR3 sequence is 13 residues long. CDR1 is SGHNT and CDR2 is YYREEE in the germline V gene (reference sequence). The junction had 9 bases not matched to a gene; V was cut back by 9 bases and J by 4 bases.

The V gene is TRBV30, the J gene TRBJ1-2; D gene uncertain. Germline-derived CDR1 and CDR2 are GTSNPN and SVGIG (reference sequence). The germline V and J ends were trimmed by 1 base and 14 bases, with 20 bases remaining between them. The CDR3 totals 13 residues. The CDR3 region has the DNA TGTGCCTGGAGTGGGGAGGGCTGGAGGCTAAGGACCTTC. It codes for CAWSGEGWRLRTF.

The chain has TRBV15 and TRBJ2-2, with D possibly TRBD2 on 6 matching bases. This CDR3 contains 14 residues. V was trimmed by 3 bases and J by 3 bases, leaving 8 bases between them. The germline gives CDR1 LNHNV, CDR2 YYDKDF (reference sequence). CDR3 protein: CATSRGGHTGELFF. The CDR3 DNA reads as TGTGCCACCAGCAGGGGGGGTCACACCGGGGAGCTGTTTTTT.

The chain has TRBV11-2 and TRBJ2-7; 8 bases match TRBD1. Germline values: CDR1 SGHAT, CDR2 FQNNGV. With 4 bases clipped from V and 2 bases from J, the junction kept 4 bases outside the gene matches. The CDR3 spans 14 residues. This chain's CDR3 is CASSYGTGTYEQYF. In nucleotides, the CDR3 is TGTGCCAGCAGCTACGGGACAGGAACCTACGAGCAGTACTTC.

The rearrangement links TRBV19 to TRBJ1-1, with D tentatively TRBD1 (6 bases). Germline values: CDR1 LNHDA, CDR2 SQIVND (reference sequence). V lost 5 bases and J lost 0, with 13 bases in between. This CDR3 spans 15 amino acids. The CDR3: CASSPEDSLNTEAFF. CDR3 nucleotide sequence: TGTGCCAGTAGTCCCGAGGACAGCCTGAACACTGAAGCTTTCTTT.